A selection of T cell receptor beta chains follows, all from one sample in a study of T cell repertoires in cytomegalovirus infection. TCRdb passed the reads through MiXCR, listing each CDR3 protein once. The sample has 450,000 to 650,000 distinct CDR3 sequences; about a quarter are singletons. The sample was PBMCs. Source of these receptors: a human donor in good health (CMV status not recorded). Some clones in this sample may be carry-over from other donors' samples. CDR3s include the opening cysteine and the closing phenylalanine or tryptophan. Each record gives: V gene, clone size, J gene, D gene, CDR3 DNA, CDR3 protein. The D gene is left open where the match is weak. The size entry is marked missing in some rows and otherwise reads once, few, many or a size class.

V gene: TRBV12-3/TRBV12-4
clone size: many
J gene: TRBJ2-2
D gene: .
CDR3 DNA: TGTGCCAGCAGTGGACAAGCTGCTTTCTTCGCCGGGGAGCTGTTTTTT
CDR3 protein: CASSGQAAFFAGELFF

V gene: TRBV30
clone size: .
J gene: TRBJ1-2
D gene: .
CDR3 DNA: TGTGCCTGGAGTGTCATCTCGAGGGCCGGCTATGGCTACACCTTC
CDR3 protein: CAWSVISRAGYGYTF

V gene: TRBV18
clone size: .
J gene: TRBJ2-6
D gene: .
CDR3 DNA: TGTGCCAGCTCACCAACGCTTAGCTCTGGGGCCAACGTCCTGACTTTC
CDR3 protein: CASSPTLSSGANVLTF

V gene: TRBV7-8
clone size: many
J gene: TRBJ2-3
D gene: TRBD2
CDR3 DNA: TGTGCCAGCAGCCAGACTAGCACGGGAGATACGCAGTATTTT
CDR3 protein: CASSQTSTGDTQYF

V gene: TRBV4-1
clone size: few
J gene: TRBJ1-1
D gene: .
CDR3 DNA: TGCGCCAGCAGCCAAGCTCCAGGTTCCACTGAAGCTTTCTTT
CDR3 protein: CASSQAPGSTEAFF

V gene: TRBV11-2
clone size: many
J gene: TRBJ2-1
D gene: TRBD2
CDR3 DNA: TGTGCCAGCAGCGGAAGCGGGAGCTCCTACAATGAGCAGTTCTTC
CDR3 protein: CASSGSGSSYNEQFF

V gene: TRBV4-1
clone size: .
J gene: TRBJ1-5
D gene: TRBD1
CDR3 DNA: TGCGCCAGCAGTCTCGACACAGGGGCTCAGCCCCAGCATTTT
CDR3 protein: CASSLDTGAQPQHF

V gene: TRBV11-1
clone size: .
J gene: TRBJ2-5
D gene: TRBD1
CDR3 DNA: TGTGCCAGCAGCTTATCGTACAGGGGAGAGACCCAGTACTTC
CDR3 protein: CASSLSYRGETQYF

V gene: TRBV7-2
clone size: .
J gene: TRBJ2-3
D gene: TRBD2
CDR3 DNA: TGTGCCAGCAGCCAACTAGCGCACTCTAGCACAGATACGCAGTATTTT
CDR3 protein: CASSQLAHSSTDTQYF

V gene: TRBV2
clone size: .
J gene: TRBJ2-4
D gene: .
CDR3 DNA: TGTGCCAGCAGTGAACCGGCCTTGGGAGTTCTAGCCAAAAACATTCAGTACTTC
CDR3 protein: CASSEPALGVLAKNIQYF

V gene: TRBV2
clone size: few
J gene: TRBJ1-6
D gene: .
CDR3 DNA: TGTGCCAGCAGTGTGCTTGTTTTGAGCCGACTCCACTTT
CDR3 protein: CASSVLVLSRLHF

V gene: TRBV25-1
clone size: few
J gene: TRBJ1-2
D gene: .
CDR3 DNA: TGTGCCAGCAGTGAATCCCTCGGGCGTGGCTACACCTTC
CDR3 protein: CASSESLGRGYTF

V gene: TRBV14
clone size: few
J gene: TRBJ2-1
D gene: TRBD2
CDR3 DNA: TGTGCCAGCAGCCAAGAGAGCGGGAGGAATGAGCAGTTCTTC
CDR3 protein: CASSQESGRNEQFF

V gene: TRBV7-2
clone size: few
J gene: TRBJ2-2
D gene: .
CDR3 DNA: TGTGCCAGCAGCTTAGTCAATAGCGGAAGAGTCGTTCCCACCGGGGAGCTGTTTTTT
CDR3 protein: CASSLVNSGRVVPTGELFF

V gene: TRBV11-3
clone size: .
J gene: TRBJ2-1
D gene: .
CDR3 DNA: TGTGCCAGCAGCTTAGACGGGACAAACCCCTGGGATGAGCAGTTCTTC
CDR3 protein: CASSLDGTNPWDEQFF

V gene: TRBV7-2
clone size: .
J gene: TRBJ2-1
D gene: .
CDR3 DNA: TGTGCCAGCAGCTTAGTCGATGACGGGAGAGGTGACAATGAGCAGTTCTTC
CDR3 protein: CASSLVDDGRGDNEQFF

V gene: TRBV27
clone size: few
J gene: TRBJ2-1
D gene: .
CDR3 DNA: TGTGCCAGCAGTTTGGAGGGAGTTGGCTACAATGAGCAGTTCTTC
CDR3 protein: CASSLEGVGYNEQFF

V gene: TRBV19
clone size: few
J gene: TRBJ2-7
D gene: .
CDR3 DNA: TGTGCCAGTAGTATAGATGACGGGAGTTCAACCTACGAGCAGTACTTC
CDR3 protein: CASSIDDGSSTYEQYF

V gene: TRBV29-1
clone size: few
J gene: TRBJ2-3
D gene: .
CDR3 DNA: TGCAGCGTTGGGGTCCGGACAGATACGCAGTATTTT
CDR3 protein: CSVGVRTDTQYF

V gene: TRBV11-2
clone size: .
J gene: TRBJ2-3
D gene: .
CDR3 DNA: TGTGCCAGCAGCTTAGGGGTGATGCCAGGCGGGCGGTATTTT
CDR3 protein: CASSLGVMPGGRYF

V gene: TRBV4-1
clone size: .
J gene: TRBJ1-2
D gene: TRBD1
CDR3 DNA: TGCGCCAGCAGCCAAGATATGGGGGGACAGGGACATTATGGCTACACCTTC
CDR3 protein: CASSQDMGGQGHYGYTF

V gene: TRBV4-1
clone size: many
J gene: TRBJ2-7
D gene: TRBD1
CDR3 DNA: TGCGCCAGCAGCCAAGGGACAGGGGGCCCCTACGAGCAGTACTTC
CDR3 protein: CASSQGTGGPYEQYF

V gene: TRBV6-1
clone size: .
J gene: TRBJ1-3
D gene: .
CDR3 DNA: TGTGCCAGCAGTGAAGCCGGATACACCATATATTTT
CDR3 protein: CASSEAGYTIYF

V gene: TRBV5-1
clone size: .
J gene: TRBJ2-1
D gene: TRBD2
CDR3 DNA: TGCGCCAGCAGCTTGGAGGTAGCGGGAGACCGGGGGCAGTTCTTC
CDR3 protein: CASSLEVAGDRGQFF

V gene: TRBV7-9
clone size: few
J gene: TRBJ1-1
D gene: .
CDR3 DNA: TGTGCCAGCAGCTCGGAGAGGGGTAACACTGAAGCTTTCTTT
CDR3 protein: CASSSERGNTEAFF

V gene: TRBV7-2
clone size: many
J gene: TRBJ1-3
D gene: TRBD1
CDR3 DNA: TGTGCCAGCAGCTCAATCTCAGGGGGAGGAAACACCATATATTTT
CDR3 protein: CASSSISGGGNTIYF

V gene: TRBV7-3
clone size: .
J gene: TRBJ2-1
D gene: .
CDR3 DNA: TGTGCCAGCAGCTTATGGGCTAGTAGGACCCTTCGTTCGTCTAATGTACTTCAAGAGCAGTTCTTC
CDR3 protein: CASSLWASRTLRSSNVLQEQFF